The 2 T cell receptor beta chains below were found in one sample sequenced in a study of long-term antiretroviral therapy in people with HIV. Sequencing used immunoSEQ v3.0 at survey level. Generated by immunoSEQ multiplex PCR, the TCRdb table keeps only in-frame clones and is missing some. The sample includes over 15,000 clones, about 84% of them seen just once. This sample comprised unsorted PBMCs, obtained 0.1 years before starting antiretroviral therapy. The source of these receptors is a young man with HIV.

The chain links TRBV10-2 to TRBJ1-1; no clear D gene. The V gene's germline CDR1 is WSHSY and CDR2 SAAADI. V was pared by 6 bases and J by 5 bases, with 10 bases between. The CDR3 has 12 amino acids. The CDR3, as DNA: TGCGCCAGCAGAGCCGGGAGAACTGAAGCTTTCTTT. Protein: CASRAGRTEAFF.

This clone occurred once. The gene calls are TRBV7-9 and TRBJ1-1, with D unclear. The V gene lost 1 base and the J gene lost 1 base, with 4 bases spanning the gap. The CDR3 has 13 residues. Per germline, CDR1 SEHNR and CDR2 FQNEAQ (reference sequence). CDR3 sequence: CASSLGQNTEAFF. CDR3 in DNA: TGTGCCAGCAGCTTAGGGCAGAACACTGAAGCTTTCTTT.